This T cell receptor beta chain is from a study of blood T cell repertoires in COVID-19. Study as a whole: The United States, Italy and Spain provided the acute and convalescent COVID-19 samples.

Germline loops: CDR1 SGHTA, CDR2 FQGNSA. V trimming: 5 bases; J trimming: 6 bases; junction bases outside the gene matches: 9. CDR3 length: 16 residues. Authors' data handling: Researchers report that nucleated cell counts were estimated from reference gene primer amplification. This table comes from immunoSEQ multiplex PCR, and its TCRdb copy is limited to in-frame clones, with some not included. V, J and clone size reflect that table, while D and trimming were determined from the DNA. Of about 54,000 clones listed, roughly nine tenths are singletons. The rearrangement uses TRBV7-2 and TRBJ2-1; 11 nucleotides match TRBD2. This clonotype originated in a man aged 45 to 65 with acute or convalescent COVID-19. The sequenced sample consisted of peripheral blood. In DNA form, the CDR3 reads TGTGCCAGCAGCCCGTTAGCGGGAGGGTTCGGCAATGAGCAGTTCTTC. This encodes CASSPLAGGFGNEQFF. Looking up the rest from reference TRBV7-2 and TRBJ2-1 gives the full variable domain: GAGVSQSPSNKVTEKGKDVELRCDPISGHTALYWYRQSLGQGLEFLIYFQGNSAPDKSGLPSDRFSAERTGGSVSTLTIQRTQQEDSAVYLCASSPLAGGFGNEQFFGPGTRLTVL.